These 24 T cell receptor beta chains share one sample of origin, sequenced in a study of T cells in Graves' hyperthyroidism and ophthalmopathy (dated by TCRdb to the late 2010s). Receptor amplification or capture employed multiplex PCR. The instrument given in TCRdb is Illumina HiSeq 2000. TCR beta CDR3 regions were amplified from RNA transcripts. For the first round of RT-PCR on the TCR CDR3, the HTBI primer set was used together with the Qiagen OneStep RT-PCR kit. Using fastp trimming at Q25 and MiXCR clonotype assembly, TCRdb reanalyzed the public sequencing data and kept in-frame beta chains. Each entry merges the rows of one CDR3 protein and shows their most common DNA and genes. Recorded for this sample are around 700,000 distinct CDR3 sequences; 18% of them occurred a single time. The leading ten clones occupy roughly 17% of the sample. Sequencing was carried out using blood. These receptor sequences come from a woman in her fifties or sixties with Graves' hyperthyroidism that later progressed to Graves' ophthalmopathy.

The chain uses TRBV30 and TRBJ1-1; D is unclear. This CDR3 region has 11 residues. V lost 0 bases to trimming and J lost 7 bases, with 6 bases between them. The germline CDR1 and CDR2 sequences are GTSNPN and SVGIG (reference sequence). The CDR3, as DNA: TGTGCCTGGAGTGTAGGAGATGAAGCTTTCTTT. This sequence encodes CAWSVGDEAFF.

This clonotype appeared many times. The V call is TRBV11-2, the J call TRBJ2-3; D gene unclear. Trimming stripped 2 bases from V and 6 bases from J, with 9 bases between. The CDR3 totals 13 residues. Germline V gene sequence: CDR1 SGHAT, CDR2 FQNNGV. In DNA form, the CDR3 reads TGTGCCAGCAGCTTAATAGTGGGGGATACGCAGTATTTT. Its translation: CASSLIVGDTQYF.

A few counts support this clonotype. DNA for the CDR3: TGTGCCAGCAGTTTAAGCAGGGCCGGGGAATGGTCCTACGAGCAGTACTTC. Its translation is CASSLSRAGEWSYEQYF. The chain recombines TRBV27 with TRBJ2-7; either TRBD1 or TRBD2 may supply D (5 bases each). The length of the CDR3 is 17 residues. Germline-derived CDR1 and CDR2 are MNHEY and SMNVEV (reference sequence). V gave up 2 bases and J gave up 1 base, with 18 bases separating them.

This clonotype appeared a few times. CDR3 residues: CATSRGTGNDGYTF. The CDR3 DNA follows: TGTGCCACCAGCAGGGGGACAGGGAACGATGGCTACACCTTC. This chain links TRBV15 with TRBJ1-2; 9 nucleotides line up with TRBD1. The CDR3 is 14 residues long. The germline V gene has CDR1 LNHNV and CDR2 YYDKDF (reference sequence). V trimming: 3 bases; J trimming: 6 bases; junction bases outside the gene matches: 5.

The rearrangement uses TRBV29-1 and TRBJ1-2; no firm D call. In germline, CDR1 is SQVTM, CDR2 ANQGSEA. There are 13 residues in the CDR3. The chain's CDR3 is CNAGLRLGGGYTF. The CDR3 region has the DNA TGCAACGCAGGACTCCGGCTGGGTGGTGGCTACACCTTC.

The table lists this clonotype with many counts. V is TRBV19 and J is TRBJ1-5, with D perhaps matching TRBD1 (5 bases). The CDR3 extends over 14 amino acids. Trimming removed 3 bases from V and 3 bases from J, with 9 bases in between. CDR1 and CDR2 (germline): LNHDA, SQIVND (reference sequence). The CDR3 DNA sequence: TGTGCCAGTAGTATGGGGGGGGACAATCAGCCCCAGCATTTT. Translated, it gives CASSMGGDNQPQHF. Looking up the rest from reference TRBV19 and TRBJ1-5 gives the full variable domain: DGGITQSPKYLFRKEGQNVTLSCEQNLNHDAMYWYRQDPGQGLRLIYYSQIVNDFQKGDIAEGYSVSREKKESFPLTVTSAQKNPTAFYLCASSMGGDNQPQHFGDGTRLSIL.

This clonotype was observed at least ten times. V and J are TRBV2 and TRBJ2-6; 7 bases match TRBD1. V gave up 7 bases and J gave up 2 bases; unmatched junction bases: 11. CDR1 is SNHLY and CDR2 is FYNNEI in the germline V gene. CDR3 length equals 17 residues. The CDR3 sequence: CASTKPGQMTGANVLTF. In DNA form, the CDR3 reads TGTGCCAGCACCAAACCGGGACAGATGACTGGGGCCAACGTCCTGACTTTC. Supplemented by reference TRBV2 and TRBJ2-6, the full variable domain reads EPEVTQTPSHQVTQMGQEVILRCVPISNHLYFYWYRQILGQKVEFLVSFYNNEISEKSEIFDDQFSVERPDGSNFTLKIRSTKLEDSAMYFCASTKPGQMTGANVLTFGAGSRLTVL.

The table lists this clonotype with a few counts. The chain couples TRBV5-1 to TRBJ2-5, with D perhaps being TRBD1 or TRBD2 (6 bases each). CDR1 and CDR2 (germline): SGHRS, YFSETQ. The length of the CDR3 is 16 residues. Between the trimmed V and J ends, which lost 4 bases and 4 bases, there was a span of 20 bases. The DNA of the CDR3 is TGCGCCAGCAGCCTGGTCGGGGGCGAGGTGTCAGAGACCCAGTACTTC. Protein: CASSLVGGEVSETQYF.

Points on this clonotype: A much larger clone differs by one base, so this may be a read error. The rearrangement uses TRBV2 and TRBJ1-1; no clear D gene. V lost 1 base, J lost 5 bases, and 14 bases lay in between. This CDR3 is 15 amino acids long. CDR1 is SNHLY, CDR2 FYNNEI, per germline. The CDR3 loop is CASSEVEKRGTEAFF. In DNA form, the CDR3 reads TGTGCCAGCAGTGAAGTGGAAAAACGGGGAACTGAAGCTTTCTTT.

This clonotype was found a few times. The rearrangement links TRBV20-1 to TRBJ1-1; D possibly corresponds to TRBD1 (6 bases). This CDR3 comprises 10 residues. Germline V gene sequence: CDR1 DFQATT, CDR2 SNEGSKA (reference sequence). CDR3 protein: CRGGNTEAFF. As DNA, the CDR3 is TGCAGAGGGGGGAACACTGAAGCTTTCTTT.

The chain has TRBV20-1 and TRBJ2-5; TRBD2 agrees at 7 bases. Unmatched junction bases numbered 18, after V lost 6 bases and J lost 5 bases. The germline V gene has CDR1 DFQATT and CDR2 SNEGSKA (reference sequence). This CDR3 region has 16 residues. The CDR3 spells CSASNRDYTSSETQYF. The CDR3 DNA reads as TGCAGTGCCAGCAACCGGGACTACACTTCTTCCGAGACCCAGTACTTC.

The chain employs TRBV7-9 and TRBJ1-2; D call uncertain. CDR1 and CDR2 from the germline V gene are SEHNR and FQNEAQ (reference sequence). V lost 0 bases, J lost 6 bases, and 14 bases lay in between. The CDR3 contains 15 residues. The CDR3 DNA reads as TGTGCCAGCAGCTTAGCGGCAGGCGTACTGGATGGCTACACCTTC. Translation: CASSLAAGVLDGYTF.

This clonotype was observed a handful of times. The chain links TRBV6-1 to TRBJ1-1, with D unresolved. V was shortened by 2 bases and J by 5 bases, with 9 bases between the two germline ends. Germline CDR1 reads MNHNS; CDR2 reads SASEGT. The length of the CDR3 is 13 residues. In DNA, the CDR3 is TGTGCCAGCAGTGAATTTGGGCCAACTGAAGCTTTCTTT. It is translated as CASSEFGPTEAFF.

This sequence joins TRBV18 and TRBJ2-3, with a possible D match to TRBD1 (5 bases). Germline values: CDR1 KGHSH, CDR2 LQKENI. Trimming cost V 8 bases and J 2 bases, with 11 bases left between them. The CDR3 extends over 13 amino acids. CDR3 DNA sequence: TGTGCCAGCACGACAGTCCTCACAGATACGCAGTATTTT. Residues: CASTTVLTDTQYF.

This clonotype showed up just a few times. J is TRBJ1-4 and V is TRBV15; D is possibly TRBD1 (5 bases). This CDR3 region has 14 residues. The germline CDR1 and CDR2 sequences are LNHNV and YYDKDF (reference sequence). V was pared by 7 bases and J by 10 bases, with 19 bases between. CDR3 DNA sequence: TGTGCCACCACGAAAATCACGGCGGGGGGAAAACTGTTTTTT. Translated, it gives CATTKITAGGKLFF.

The chain couples TRBV20-1 to TRBJ2-5, with 10 bases fitting TRBD1. V shed 0 bases, J shed 0 bases, and the junction held 13 bases outside the gene matches. The germline gives CDR1 DFQATT, CDR2 SNEGSKA (reference sequence). This CDR3 spans 19 amino acids. In DNA, the CDR3 is TGCAGTGCTAGAGATCTTTGGGACAGGGGTGGGTCGTACCAAGAGACCCAGTACTTC. Its translation is CSARDLWDRGGSYQETQYF.

In this sample, this clonotype turned up many times. The chain is built from TRBV20-1 and TRBJ1-5, with D perhaps TRBD1 (6 bases). CDR3 length equals 14 residues. The germline V gene encodes CDR1 DFQATT and CDR2 SNEGSKA (reference sequence). V dropped 4 bases and J dropped 0 bases, with 10 bases sitting between them. CDR3 bases: TGCAGTGCTAACAGGGATTATAGCAATCAGCCCCAGCATTTT. This codes for CSANRDYSNQPQHF.

This chain's CDR3 is CSASDGETGRPQHF. The CDR3 nucleotides read TGCAGTGCTAGTGATGGAGAAACCGGGCGGCCCCAGCATTTT. The V call is TRBV20-1, the J call TRBJ1-5, with D hard to call. Looked up from germline, CDR1 is DFQATT and CDR2 is SNEGSKA (reference sequence). The CDR3 is made up of 14 amino acids. V was pared by 3 bases and J by 9 bases, with 18 bases between.

This clonotype was counted ten times or more. The chain employs TRBV5-1 and TRBJ1-1; D call uncertain. V shed 1 base and J shed 7 bases, with 17 bases lying between them. The CDR3 has 15 residues. Germline V gives CDR1 SGHRS, CDR2 YFSETQ. This CDR3 is CASSLIPEVGVEAFF. Written as DNA, the CDR3 is TGCGCCAGCAGCTTGATACCGGAGGTCGGGGTTGAAGCTTTCTTT.

The genes are TRBV20-1 and TRBJ2-2; D uncertain. Per germline, CDR1 DFQATT and CDR2 SNEGSKA (reference sequence). Deletions cut 2 bases from V and 3 bases from J, with 16 bases between. The CDR3 consists of 16 residues. The CDR3 coding sequence is TGCAGTGCTAGAACTGGGTTAGGATTGGACACCGGGGAGCTGTTTTTT. It yields the protein CSARTGLGLDTGELFF.

The rearrangement joins TRBV12-3 or TRBV12-4 to TRBJ2-1, with 14 bases identical to TRBD2. This CDR3 has 15 amino acids. J lost 10 bases, V lost 4 bases, and 6 bases had no gene match. For the CDR3, the DNA is TGTGCCAGCAGTTCGACTAGCGGGGGGGCTTGGGAGCAGTTCTTC. Protein product: CASSSTSGGAWEQFF.

This clonotype turned up a few times. The gene calls are TRBV29-1 and TRBJ1-1; the D gene is possibly TRBD1 (6 bases). CDR3 size: 14 residues. Germline loops: CDR1 SQVTM, CDR2 ANQGSEA. Trimming took off 1 base at V and 1 base at J, with 10 bases between the two ends. The CDR3 DNA is TGCAGCGTTGAAGGACAGGTCGCGAACACTGAAGCTTTCTTT. Protein sequence: CSVEGQVANTEAFF.

The V and J genes are TRBV6-1 and TRBJ1-2; D unclear. The CDR3 runs to 15 residues. In germline, CDR1 is MNHNS, CDR2 SASEGT. Trimming shortened V by 5 bases and J by 4 bases, and 17 bases separated the two germline ends. Here the CDR3 reads CASSRNISPSYGYTF. CDR3 nucleotides: TGTGCCAGCAGTCGTAATATCTCCCCGTCCTATGGCTACACCTTC.

There are many counts of this clonotype. V gene TRBV11-1 combines with J gene TRBJ2-2; D call uncertain. Germline CDR1 is SGHAT and CDR2 is FQDESV (reference sequence). There are 14 residues in the CDR3. V was shortened by 2 bases and J by 0 bases, with 4 bases between the two germline ends. The CDR3 spells CASSLPPNTGELFF. As DNA, the CDR3 is TGTGCCAGCAGCTTACCTCCGAACACCGGGGAGCTGTTTTTT.